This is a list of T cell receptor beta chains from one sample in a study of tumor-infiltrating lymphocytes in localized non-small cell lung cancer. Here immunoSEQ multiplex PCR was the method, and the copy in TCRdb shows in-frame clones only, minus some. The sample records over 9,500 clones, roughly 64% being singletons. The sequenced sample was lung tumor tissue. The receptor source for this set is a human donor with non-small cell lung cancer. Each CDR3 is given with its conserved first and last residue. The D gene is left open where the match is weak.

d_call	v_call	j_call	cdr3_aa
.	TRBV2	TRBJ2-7	CASSEQQSSYEQYF
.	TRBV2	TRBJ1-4	CASRPWGYNEKLFF
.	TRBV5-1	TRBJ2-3	CASSLAGGSSTDTQYF
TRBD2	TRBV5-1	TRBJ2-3	CASSPGLAGEADTQYF
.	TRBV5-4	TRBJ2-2	CASSSGTARELFF
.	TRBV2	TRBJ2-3	CASSASGRTDTQYF
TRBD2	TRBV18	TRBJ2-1	CASSSTSGAYNEQFF
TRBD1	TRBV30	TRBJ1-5	CAWSRPGGGQPQHF
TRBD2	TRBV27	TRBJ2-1	CASSSGTSVGEQFF
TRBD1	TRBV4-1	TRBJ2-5	CASSRTGGGETQYF
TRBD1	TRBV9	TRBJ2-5	CASSVAGTAIQETQYF
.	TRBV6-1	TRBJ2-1	CASSSWNEQFF
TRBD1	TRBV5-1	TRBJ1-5	CASSLDRGGQPQHF
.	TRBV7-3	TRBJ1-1	CASSSYRGSPEAFF
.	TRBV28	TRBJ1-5	CASSPWGSFNQPQHF
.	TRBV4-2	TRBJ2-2	CASSPNPGTNTGELFF
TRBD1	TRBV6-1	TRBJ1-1	CASSLTGDTEAFF
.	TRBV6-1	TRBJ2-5	CASSDKGSGETQYF
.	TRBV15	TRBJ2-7	CATSRSLEPAYEQYF
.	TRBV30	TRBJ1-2	CAWRAGTGGAQGYTF
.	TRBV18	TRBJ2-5	CASSPPGETQYF
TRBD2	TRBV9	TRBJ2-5	CASSVGLAGGSETQYF
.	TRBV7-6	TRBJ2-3	CASSFRVRDGTQYF
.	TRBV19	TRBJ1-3	CASRGVSSGNTIYF
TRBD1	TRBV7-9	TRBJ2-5	CASSWDSYETQYF
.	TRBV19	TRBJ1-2	CAWRSWYGYTF
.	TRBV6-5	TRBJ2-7	CASSDLTGYEQYF
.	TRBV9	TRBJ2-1	CASSVTGNNEQFF
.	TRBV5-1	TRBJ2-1	CASSLDLESEQFF
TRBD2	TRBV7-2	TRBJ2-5	CASSFGDGGGKETQYF
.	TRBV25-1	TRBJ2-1	CASSEGVRRAHSYNEQFF
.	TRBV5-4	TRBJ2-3	CASSLFVQGTTDTQYF
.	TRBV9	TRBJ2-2	CASSVDSIGELFF
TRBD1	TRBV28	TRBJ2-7	CASSLFGRDRGHEQYF
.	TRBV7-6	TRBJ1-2	CASSLELMGLPNYGYTF
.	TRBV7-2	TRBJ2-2	CASSLEAAITGELFF
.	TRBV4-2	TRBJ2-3	CASSQAIGDLVHTQYF
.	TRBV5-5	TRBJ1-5	CASSQGFRNQPQHF
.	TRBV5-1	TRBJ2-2	CASSLDQGTTGELFF
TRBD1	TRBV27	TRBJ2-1	CASSLLGTGVRNEQFF
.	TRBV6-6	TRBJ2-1	CASSYGGAGYNEQFF